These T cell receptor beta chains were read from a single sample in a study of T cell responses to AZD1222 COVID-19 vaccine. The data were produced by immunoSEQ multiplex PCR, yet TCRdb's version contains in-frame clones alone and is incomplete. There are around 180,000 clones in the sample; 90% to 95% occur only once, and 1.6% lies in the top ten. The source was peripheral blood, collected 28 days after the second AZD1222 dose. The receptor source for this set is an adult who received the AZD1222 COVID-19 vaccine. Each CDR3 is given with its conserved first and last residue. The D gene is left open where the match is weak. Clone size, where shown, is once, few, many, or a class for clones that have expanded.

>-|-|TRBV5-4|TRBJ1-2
CASSTDSRGHGYTF
TGTGCCAGCAGCACGGACTCGCGGGGCCATGGCTACACCTTC
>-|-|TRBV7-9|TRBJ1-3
CASSLAGQRNTIYF
TGTGCCAGCAGCTTAGCCGGACAGCGAAACACCATATATTTT
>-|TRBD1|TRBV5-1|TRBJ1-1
CASSPGTGQVIAEAFF
TGCGCCAGCAGCCCAGGGACAGGGCAGGTAATAGCTGAAGCTTTCTTT
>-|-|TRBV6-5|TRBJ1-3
CASSYSGSGNTIYF
TGTGCCAGCAGTTACTCAGGCTCTGGAAACACCATATATTTT
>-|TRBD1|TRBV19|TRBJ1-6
CASRRDREQPPLHF
TGTGCCAGTCGCCGGGACAGGGAACAGCCACCCCTCCACTTT
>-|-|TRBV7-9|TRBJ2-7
CASSRVSYEQYF
TGTGCCAGCAGTAGGGTCTCCTACGAGCAGTACTTC
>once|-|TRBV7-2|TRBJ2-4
CASSFGGGGGAKNIQYF
TGTGCCAGCAGCTTTGGGGGCGGGGGCGGAGCCAAAAACATTCAGTACTTC
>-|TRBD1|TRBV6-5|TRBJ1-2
CASWRDRGYYGYTF
TGTGCCTCATGGAGGGACAGGGGTTACTATGGCTACACCTTC
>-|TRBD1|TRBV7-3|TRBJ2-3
CASSSGQGVAVHTQYF
TGTGCCAGCAGCTCGGGACAGGGGGTAGCGGTCCATACGCAGTATTTT
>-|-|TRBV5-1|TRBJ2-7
CASSLTSSYEQYF
TGCGCCAGCAGCTTGACTAGCTCCTACGAGCAGTACTTC
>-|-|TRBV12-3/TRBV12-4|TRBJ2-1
CASSSGPSGEQFF
TGTGCCAGCAGTTCCGGACCGTCCGGTGAGCAGTTCTTC
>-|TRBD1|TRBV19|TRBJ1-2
CAVGQGVRGYTF
TGTGCCGTGGGACAGGGGGTCAGAGGCTACACCTTC
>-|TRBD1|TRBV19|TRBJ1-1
CASSLPGQGYTEAFF
TGTGCCAGTAGCCTCCCGGGACAGGGGTACACTGAAGCTTTCTTT
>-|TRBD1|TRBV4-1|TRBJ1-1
CASSHKTGLGTEAFF
TGCGCCAGCAGCCACAAGACAGGGCTGGGCACTGAAGCTTTCTTT
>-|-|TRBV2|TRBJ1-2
CASSDQGEYGYTF
TGTGCCAGCAGTGATCAGGGCGAGTATGGCTACACCTTC
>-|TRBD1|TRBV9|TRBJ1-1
CASSATGGWTEAFF
TGTGCCAGCAGCGCGACAGGGGGCTGGACTGAAGCTTTCTTT